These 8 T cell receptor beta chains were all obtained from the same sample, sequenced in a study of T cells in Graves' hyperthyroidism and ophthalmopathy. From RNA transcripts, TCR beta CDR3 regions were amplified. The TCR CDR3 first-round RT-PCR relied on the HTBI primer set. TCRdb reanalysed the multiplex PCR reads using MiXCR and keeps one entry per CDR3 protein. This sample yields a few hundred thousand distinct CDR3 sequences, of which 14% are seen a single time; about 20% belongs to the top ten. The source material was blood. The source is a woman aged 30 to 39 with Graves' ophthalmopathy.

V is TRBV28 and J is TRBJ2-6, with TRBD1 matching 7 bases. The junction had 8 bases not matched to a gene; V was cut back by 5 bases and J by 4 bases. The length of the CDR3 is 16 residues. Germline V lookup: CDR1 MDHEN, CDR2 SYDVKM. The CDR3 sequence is CASSHGTVEGANVLTF. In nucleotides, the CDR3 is TGTGCCAGCAGTCACGGGACAGTTGAAGGGGCCAACGTCCTGACTTTC.

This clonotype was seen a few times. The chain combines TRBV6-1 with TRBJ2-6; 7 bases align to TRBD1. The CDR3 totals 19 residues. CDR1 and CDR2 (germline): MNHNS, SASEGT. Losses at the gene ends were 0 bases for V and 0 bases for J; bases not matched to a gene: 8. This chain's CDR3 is CASSEALGQLNSGANVLTF. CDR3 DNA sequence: TGTGCCAGCAGTGAAGCTTTGGGACAGCTAAACTCTGGGGCCAACGTCCTGACTTTC.

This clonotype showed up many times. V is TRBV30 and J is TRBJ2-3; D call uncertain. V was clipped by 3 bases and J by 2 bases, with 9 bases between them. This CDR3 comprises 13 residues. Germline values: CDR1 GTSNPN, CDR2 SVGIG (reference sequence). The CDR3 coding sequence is TGTGCCTGGAGCGGGCGGTTCACAGATACGCAGTATTTT. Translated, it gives CAWSGRFTDTQYF.

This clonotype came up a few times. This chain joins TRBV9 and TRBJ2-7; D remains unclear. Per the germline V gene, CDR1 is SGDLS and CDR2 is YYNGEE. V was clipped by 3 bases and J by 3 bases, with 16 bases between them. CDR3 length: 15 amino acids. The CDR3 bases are TGTGCCAGCAGCGCCTCCGTTGAGACAAACTACGAGCAGTACTTC. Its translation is CASSASVETNYEQYF.

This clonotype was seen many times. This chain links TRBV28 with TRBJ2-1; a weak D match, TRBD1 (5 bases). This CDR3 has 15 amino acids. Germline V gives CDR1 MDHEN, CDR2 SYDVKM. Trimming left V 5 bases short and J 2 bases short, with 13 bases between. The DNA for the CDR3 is TGTGCCAGCAGTCTAACCAGGGAAGCCTACAATGAGCAGTTCTTC. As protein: CASSLTREAYNEQFF.

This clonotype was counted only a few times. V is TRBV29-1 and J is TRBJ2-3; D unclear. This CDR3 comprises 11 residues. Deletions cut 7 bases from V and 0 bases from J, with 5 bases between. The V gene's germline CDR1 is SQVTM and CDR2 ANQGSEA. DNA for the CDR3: TGCAGCGAAGAGAGCACAGATACGCAGTATTTT. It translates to CSEESTDTQYF.

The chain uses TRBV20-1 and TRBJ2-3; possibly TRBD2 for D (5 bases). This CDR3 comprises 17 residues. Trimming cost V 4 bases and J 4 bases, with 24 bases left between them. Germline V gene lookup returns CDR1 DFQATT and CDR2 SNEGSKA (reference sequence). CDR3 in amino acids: CSANPRVLVGQPDTQYF. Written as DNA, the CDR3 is TGCAGTGCTAACCCGCGGGTGTTAGTAGGGCAGCCAGATACGCAGTATTTT.

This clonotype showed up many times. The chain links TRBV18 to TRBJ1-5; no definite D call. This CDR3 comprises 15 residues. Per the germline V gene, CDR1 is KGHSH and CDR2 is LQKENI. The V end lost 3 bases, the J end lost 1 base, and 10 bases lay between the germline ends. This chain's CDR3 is CASSPDTRSNQPQHF. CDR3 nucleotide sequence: TGTGCCAGCTCACCCGACACAAGAAGCAATCAGCCCCAGCATTTT.